The clone carrying this T cell receptor (beta chain) was seen only once. Authors' analysis steps: Counts of nucleated cells, estimated from reference gene primer amplification, were obtained. The assay was immunoSEQ multiplex PCR, and TCRdb's table has in-frame clones only and misses some. That table supplies the V and J calls and clone size; D and trimming were determined from the DNA. The top ten clones hold around 1.9% of a sample with roughly 430,000 clones, around 90% of them seen once. Unmatched junction bases numbered 4, after V lost 5 bases and J lost 4 bases. The CDR3 is made up of 15 amino acids. The germline gives CDR1 MNHEY, CDR2 SVGAGI. This record comes from a study of blood T cell repertoires in COVID-19. Study at large: The United States, Italy and Spain supplied acute and convalescent COVID-19 samples. PBMCs, B-cell-depleted T cells, or T cells provided the cDNA or gDNA that made up the material.

The chain has TRBV6-5 and TRBJ2-3, with 12 bases that match TRBD2. This clonotype originated in a woman aged 40-49 years with acute COVID-19. Material: PBMCs or T cells enriched from blood (not recorded which). Here the CDR3 reads CASSLAGGDSDTQYF. The CDR3 coding sequence is TGTGCCAGCAGTCTAGCGGGGGGGGACTCAGATACGCAGTATTTT.